This T cell receptor beta chain comes out of a study of regulatory T cells in long-lasting Graves disease. Combining iRepertoire HTBI primers with Arm-PCR of CDR3 regions, the authors built TCR beta libraries. TCRdb analysed the multiplex PCR reads with MiXCR anew, one entry per CDR3 protein. The table includes about 540,000 distinct CDR3 sequences, about 13% detected once. Germline CDR1 and CDR2: SGDLS and YYNGEE. The length of the CDR3 is 15 residues. The germline V and J ends were trimmed by 3 bases and 7 bases, with 16 bases remaining between them. Time point meaning: newly diagnosed GD, antithyroid drugs for less than 3 months. The TCR library was prepared using RNA isolated from PBMCs. These data are also associated with another study on T cells in Graves' hyperthyroidism and ophthalmopathy.

The V gene is TRBV9, the J gene TRBJ2-2, with D tentatively TRBD2 (6 bases). This TCR was recovered from a man under 40 with Graves disease. The material sequenced was peripheral blood mononuclear cells (PBMCs), taken at new diagnosis, from a patient treated with antithyroid drugs. CDR3 loop: CASSAPAGWGGELFF. The DNA for the CDR3 is TGTGCCAGCAGCGCCCCAGCGGGTTGGGGCGGGGAGCTGTTTTTT.